The 29 T cell receptor beta chains below come from one sample, sequenced in a study of cytomegalovirus exposure and HLA in healthy donors. The PCR contained 60 Vbeta and 13 Jbeta primers. TCRdb's table, derived via immunoSEQ multiplex PCR, lists solely in-frame clones and lacks some. The data contain some 110,000 clones, about four fifths of them singletons. The sample consisted of PBMCs. All receptors derive from a man aged 30 to 39 in good health and CMV-seropositive.

V is TRBV5-1 and J is TRBJ1-1, with TRBD1 as a possible D gene (5 bases). V was trimmed by 0 bases and J by 6 bases, leaving 18 bases between them. Germline CDR1 is SGHRS and CDR2 is YFSETQ. This CDR3 comprises 16 residues. CDR3 nucleotide sequence: TGCGCCAGCAGCTTGGCTTTTATGGGGGGGGTGGCTGAAGCTTTCTTT. It yields the protein CASSLAFMGGVAEAFF.

The chain joins TRBV7-2 to TRBJ2-3, with D perhaps TRBD1 (6 bases). This CDR3 region has 13 residues. V lost 5 bases and J 9 bases, leaving 15 bases between the germline ends. Looked up from germline, CDR1 is SGHTA and CDR2 is FQGNSA. CDR3 nucleotide sequence: TGTGCCAGCAGCCAAGACAGGACAGTCACGCAGTATTTT. The encoded protein is CASSQDRTVTQYF.

The gene calls are TRBV5-1 and TRBJ2-5; TRBD1 agrees at 8 bases. This CDR3 region has 15 residues. Trimming at V came to 7 bases and at J to 2 bases, leaving 10 bases not matched to a gene. Germline loops: CDR1 SGHRS, CDR2 YFSETQ. CDR3 in DNA: TGCGCCAGCCAAGCCCCGGACAGGGCGCAAGAGACCCAGTACTTC. Protein sequence: CASQAPDRAQETQYF. Variable domain in full (rest from reference TRBV5-1 and TRBJ2-5): KAGVTQTPRYLIKTRGQQVTLSCSPISGHRSVSWYQQTPGQGLQFLFEYFSETQRNKGNFPGRFSGRQFSNSRSEMNVSTLELGDSALYLCASQAPDRAQETQYFGPGTRLLVL.

This sequence joins TRBV6-1 and TRBJ1-2, with 7 positions matching TRBD1. The V gene end was trimmed by 7 bases and the J gene end by 4 bases; junction bases not matched to a gene: 12. Germline V gene data show CDR1 as MNHNS and CDR2 as SASEGT. The CDR3 extends over 15 amino acids. CDR3 amino acids: CASTQDRQGLYGYTF. CDR3 bases: TGTGCCAGCACCCAGGACCGACAGGGCCTCTATGGCTACACCTTC.

J is TRBJ1-4 and V is TRBV5-5; 7 bases fit TRBD1. CDR1 is SGHKS and CDR2 is YYEKEE in the germline V gene (reference sequence). V was pared by 4 bases and J by 0 bases, with 9 bases of the junction left unmatched. The CDR3 sequence is 17 residues long. The CDR3, as DNA: TGTGCCAGCAGCCAGTACGGGACAGCTGCAACTAATGAAAAACTGTTTTTT. Translating it yields CASSQYGTAATNEKLFF.

This clone was observed a handful of times. The chain has TRBV19 and TRBJ1-2; TRBD1 is a possible D gene (5 bases). Deletions cut 6 bases from V and 11 bases from J, with 19 bases between. This CDR3 has 13 residues. Germline assignment: CDR1 LNHDA and CDR2 SQIVND (reference sequence). The CDR3 is CASSSGRARGYTF. The CDR3 bases are TGTGCCAGTAGCTCCGGCAGGGCGAGAGGTTACACCTTC.

The chain has TRBV6-1 and TRBJ2-7; unclear D gene. Trimming removed 10 bases from V and 2 bases from J, with 15 bases in between. The CDR3 spans 13 residues. Germline-derived CDR1 and CDR2 are MNHNS and SASEGT. The chain's CDR3 is CATSVTQTYEQYF. Written as DNA, the CDR3 is TGTGCCACCAGCGTAACACAAACCTACGAGCAGTACTTC.

V gene TRBV5-5 combines with J gene TRBJ1-5; D call uncertain. Germline values: CDR1 SGHKS, CDR2 YYEKEE (reference sequence). Trimming removed 0 bases from V and 10 bases from J, with 14 bases in between. This CDR3 is 14 amino acids long. This CDR3 reads CASSLDVSLKPQHF. In DNA, the CDR3 is TGTGCCAGCAGCTTGGATGTGAGTTTAAAACCCCAGCATTTT.

The chain employs TRBV19 and TRBJ1-1; D is uncertain. The CDR3 is 15 residues long. Germline V gives CDR1 LNHDA, CDR2 SQIVND (reference sequence). V was pared by 7 bases and J by 0 bases, with 15 bases between. The CDR3 reads CASTPREALNTEAFF. The CDR3 coding sequence is TGTGCCAGTACCCCCCGGGAGGCTCTGAACACTGAAGCTTTCTTT.

This clone has more than one count but fewer than ten. The V gene is TRBV5-4, the J gene TRBJ1-2; 7 bases are shared with TRBD1. Germline loops: CDR1 SGHNT, CDR2 YYREEE (reference sequence). Unmatched junction bases numbered 5, after V lost 0 bases and J lost 3 bases. The CDR3 is 15 amino acids. The chain's CDR3 is CASSLGAGGYYGYTF. The DNA for the CDR3 is TGTGCCAGCAGCTTGGGAGCAGGGGGTTACTATGGCTACACCTTC.

The chain couples TRBV5-1 to TRBJ1-3, with a tentative D call TRBD1 (6 bases). Germline CDR1 SGHRS, CDR2 YFSETQ. The CDR3 length is 15 residues. The V and J ends lost 6 bases and 0 bases respectively, with 13 bases between them. The CDR3 DNA reads as TGCGCCAGCAAGAGGGACATGAGCTCTGGAAACACCATATATTTT. Translating gives CASKRDMSSGNTIYF.

The V call is TRBV5-1, the J call TRBJ2-5, with 8 bases lining up with TRBD1. CDR1 is SGHRS and CDR2 is YFSETQ in the germline V gene. Trimming at V came to 7 bases and at J to 6 bases, leaving 11 bases not matched to a gene. CDR3 length equals 14 residues. CDR3 DNA sequence: TGCGCCAGCCGAGTAACAGGGGGAGAGAAGACCCAGTACTTC. Translated, it gives CASRVTGGEKTQYF.

The V gene is TRBV7-9, the J gene TRBJ2-3; D gene unclear. The germline CDR1 and CDR2 sequences are SEHNR and FQNEAQ (reference sequence). The V gene lost 1 base and the J gene lost 1 base, with 6 bases spanning the gap. The CDR3 has 14 residues. This CDR3 reads CASSLVGGTDTQYF. The DNA of the CDR3 is TGTGCCAGCAGCTTAGTAGGAGGCACAGATACGCAGTATTTT.

The V and J genes are TRBV5-1 and TRBJ1-2; D not certain. CDR1 and CDR2 from the germline V gene are SGHRS and YFSETQ. Trimming took 0 bases from V and 3 from J, leaving 12 bases between them. CDR3 length equals 15 residues. CDR3 in DNA: TGCGCCAGCAGCTTGGGCGGGAGTGGAGACTATGGCTACACCTTC. Translating it yields CASSLGGSGDYGYTF.

The chain is built from TRBV7-8 and TRBJ1-4; D gene ambiguous. Trimming shortened V by 1 base and J by 8 bases, and 11 bases separated the two germline ends. Germline CDR1 reads SGHVS; CDR2 reads FQNEAQ. The CDR3 contains 14 residues. The DNA for the CDR3 is TGTGCCAGCAGCTTAGGACCCGGAGGGGAAAAACTGTTTTTT. This codes for CASSLGPGGEKLFF.

This clone was observed once. The chain carries TRBV28 and TRBJ2-3; TRBD2 agrees at 9 bases. Germline assignment: CDR1 MDHEN and CDR2 SYDVKM. V lost 5 bases to trimming and J lost 4 bases; unmatched junction nucleotides: 7. The CDR3 covers 15 residues. The CDR3 region has the DNA TGTGCCAGCAGTCCCGCGGGACTAGCATCAGATACGCAGTATTTT. This encodes CASSPAGLASDTQYF.

The chain couples TRBV7-2 to TRBJ2-7, with TRBD1 matching over 8 bases. This CDR3 is 15 amino acids long. Germline V CDR1 and CDR2: SGHTA, FQGNSA. Germline trimming cut 1 base from V and 4 bases from J; bases unmatched to any gene: 6. For the CDR3, the DNA is TGTGCCAGCAGCTTAGTGGGGCAGGGGGCTTACGAGCAGTACTTC. It translates to CASSLVGQGAYEQYF.

A remark on this clone: At one of its ends the junction is not consistent with the germline gene, which may arise from a read error. The chain recombines TRBV2 with TRBJ1-2, with a tentative D call TRBD1 (6 bases). The CDR3 spans 12 residues. Germline V gene data show CDR1 as SNHLY and CDR2 as FYNNEI. The chain's CDR3 is CAGRTDRDGYTF. The CDR3 DNA follows: TGTGCCGGCAGGACAGACCGGGATGGCTACACCTTC.

CDR3 bases: TGTGCCAGTAGGCGACAGGAGCCTTCCACTAATTCACCCCTCCACTTT. This encodes CASRRQEPSTNSPLHF. J is TRBJ1-6 and V is TRBV19; tentatively, D is TRBD1 (6 bases). Trimming left V 6 bases short and J 6 bases short, with 18 bases between. Germline loops: CDR1 LNHDA, CDR2 SQIVND (reference sequence). This CDR3 comprises 16 residues.

This chain uses TRBV7-9 with TRBJ1-6, with D possibly being TRBD1 (6 bases). This CDR3 region has 16 residues. V dropped 2 bases and J dropped 9 bases, with 17 bases sitting between them. Germline V CDR1 and CDR2: SEHNR, FQNEAQ (reference sequence). The CDR3 is CASSLMARGLGSPLHF. The CDR3 coding sequence is TGTGCCAGCAGCTTAATGGCCAGGGGATTAGGTTCACCCCTCCACTTT.

CDR3 nucleotide sequence: TGTGCCAGCAGCAAAGCGGGGGCCACCACCGGGGAGCTGTTTTTT. Its translation: CASSKAGATTGELFF. V is TRBV7-2 and J is TRBJ2-2; 8 nucleotides match TRBD2. CDR3 length: 15 amino acids. Germline V gives CDR1 SGHTA, CDR2 FQGNSA. Trimming cost V 5 bases and J 4 bases; bases outside gene matches: 6.

J is TRBJ2-7 and V is TRBV7-9, with D unresolved. CDR3 length: 14 amino acids. Germline loops: CDR1 SEHNR, CDR2 FQNEAQ (reference sequence). The V end lost 5 bases, the J end lost 2 bases, and 13 bases lay between the germline ends. The CDR3 region is CASSPTRVTYEQYV. In DNA, the CDR3 is TGTGCCAGCAGCCCGACCCGGGTCACCTACGAGCAGTACGTC.

CDR3 in DNA: TGTGCCAGCAGTCCTACGTCCGAGGATGAGCAGTTCTTC. It yields the protein CASSPTSEDEQFF. The V and J genes are TRBV27 and TRBJ2-1; D is undetermined. V gave up 5 bases and J gave up 8 bases, with 13 bases separating them. The CDR3 runs 13 residues. Looked up from germline, CDR1 is MNHEY and CDR2 is SMNVEV (reference sequence).

This chain links TRBV15 with TRBJ2-1, with a possible D match to TRBD1 (5 bases). This CDR3 has 14 residues. CDR1 is LNHNV, CDR2 YYDKDF, per germline (reference sequence). The germline V and J ends were trimmed by 2 bases and 5 bases, with 10 bases remaining between them. In nucleotides, the CDR3 is TGTGCCACCAGCAGACATAGACAGAACAATGAGCAGTTCTTC. This translates into CATSRHRQNNEQFF.

The chain employs TRBV6-4 and TRBJ2-7; TRBD1 agrees at 7 bases. J lost 0 bases, V lost 7 bases, and 3 bases had no gene match. CDR3 length equals 13 residues. Germline CDR1 is MRHNA and CDR2 is SNTAGT. As DNA, the CDR3 is TGTGCCAGCATGGGACAGTTCTCCTACGAGCAGTACGTC. Translating it yields CASMGQFSYEQYV.

This clone was counted once. The chain is built from TRBV28 and TRBJ1-6; a possible D gene is TRBD1 (6 bases). CDR3 length: 16 residues. Per germline, CDR1 MDHEN and CDR2 SYDVKM. V was clipped by 6 bases and J by 0 bases, with 12 bases between them. The CDR3 loop is CASSWTVSSYNSPLHF. The CDR3, as DNA: TGTGCCAGCAGCTGGACAGTAAGCTCCTATAATTCACCCCTCCACTTT.

The V gene is TRBV5-4, the J gene TRBJ2-7, with TRBD2 as a possible D gene (6 bases). V was clipped by 0 bases and J by 3 bases, with 13 bases between them. CDR1 is SGHNT and CDR2 is YYREEE in the germline V gene (reference sequence). The CDR3 sequence is 15 residues long. CDR3 DNA sequence: TGTGCCAGCAGCTTGGGGAGGGGTATGGTCTACGAGCAGTACTTC. Residues: CASSLGRGMVYEQYF.

The chain recombines TRBV4-1 with TRBJ2-7; 7 nucleotides agree with TRBD2. Germline CDR1 and CDR2: MGHRA and YSYEKL. This CDR3 contains 13 residues. V gave up 4 bases and J gave up 3 bases; unmatched junction bases: 3. In nucleotides, the CDR3 is TGCGCCAGCAGCCTCGGACTAGGCTACGAGCAGTACTTC. This sequence encodes CASSLGLGYEQYF.

The chain's CDR3 is CASSEGGTGARGTFF. The CDR3 DNA reads TGTGCCAGCAGTGAAGGCGGGACAGGAGCCCGAGGAACTTTCTTT. The chain uses TRBV2 and TRBJ1-1; 8 bases align to TRBD1. This CDR3 spans 15 amino acids. Germline assignment: CDR1 SNHLY and CDR2 FYNNEI. V shed 1 base, J shed 12 bases, and the junction held 13 bases outside the gene matches.